These T cell receptor beta chains were read from a single sample in a study of T cell responses to AZD1222 COVID-19 vaccine. Clones were sequenced by immunoSEQ multiplex PCR, and TCRdb holds only the in-frame ones, with some missing. The sample consists of over 120,000 clones, approximately 92% of them appearing once. The specimen was peripheral blood, collected on day 0 of AZD1222 vaccination. Source of these receptors: an adult in good health. The CDR3 runs from the conserved cysteine through the conserved F or W. A D gene is named only where the DNA matches it firmly. The size field is filled for only some rows; it gives once, few, many or a size class.

cdr3_aa | cdr3_nt | clone_size | d_call | j_call | v_call
CASSAWVSGELFF | TGTGCCAGCAGCGCGTGGGTTAGCGGGGAGCTGTTTTTT | few | - | TRBJ2-2 | TRBV3-1/TRBV3-2
CASSPNRDSRVTQYF | TGTGCCAGCAGTCCAAACCGGGACTCCAGGGTGACCCAGTACTTC | - | - | TRBJ2-5 | TRBV6-6
CASGLVRASGGSTPYEQYF | TGTGCTAGTGGTTTGGTACGGGCTAGCGGGGGGTCAACCCCCTACGAGCAGTACTTC | - | TRBD2 | TRBJ2-7 | TRBV12-5
CSVGPTNEQFF | TGCAGCGTTGGACCGACTAATGAGCAGTTCTTC | - | - | TRBJ2-1 | TRBV29-1
CAISESGAGGNQPQHF | TGTGCCATCAGTGAGTCGGGGGCAGGAGGGAATCAGCCCCAGCATTTT | - | - | TRBJ1-5 | TRBV10-3
CASSRGQGYQETQYF | TGTGCCAGCAGCCGGGGACAGGGGTATCAAGAGACCCAGTACTTC | - | TRBD1 | TRBJ2-5 | TRBV28
CASSPFLAGSYNEQFF | TGTGCCAGCAGCCCTTTCCTCGCGGGCTCCTACAATGAGCAGTTCTTC | - | - | TRBJ2-1 | TRBV9
CASSRARTTNGDEQFF | TGTGCCAGCAGCCGCGCAAGGACTACCAACGGCGATGAGCAGTTCTTC | - | - | TRBJ2-1 | TRBV6-2/TRBV6-3
CASSLTANYGYTF | TGTGCCAGCAGCTTAACGGCTAACTATGGCTACACCTTC | - | - | TRBJ1-2 | TRBV5-6
CASSLRGRGNIQYF | TGTGCCAGCAGCTTAAGGGGGCGGGGAAACATTCAGTACTTC | - | - | TRBJ2-4 | TRBV11-2
CATSGAGGAAASTDTQYF | TGTGCCACCAGTGGTGCGGGGGGGGCAGCCGCTAGCACAGATACGCAGTATTTT | - | TRBD2 | TRBJ2-3 | TRBV24-1
CASSPETGNSPLHF | TGTGCCAGCAGCCCGGAGACAGGGAATTCACCCCTCCACTTT | - | TRBD1 | TRBJ1-6 | TRBV3-1/TRBV3-2
CASSSPRVLEAFF | TGTGCCAGCAGTTCGCCCAGGGTTCTTGAAGCTTTCTTT | - | - | TRBJ1-1 | TRBV27
CASSQAVNSPLHF | TGTGCCAGCAGCCAAGCGGTTAATTCACCCCTCCACTTT | - | - | TRBJ1-6 | TRBV3-1/TRBV3-2
CASGTGSSGANVLTF | TGTGCCAGCGGGACAGGGAGCTCTGGGGCCAACGTCCTGACTTTC | - | TRBD1 | TRBJ2-6 | TRBV28
CASSALSVGNTEAFF | TGTGCCAGCAGCGCCCTTAGTGTGGGGAACACTGAAGCTTTCTTT | - | - | TRBJ1-1 | TRBV7-6